This T cell receptor (beta chain) appears in the sequencing data of a study of early T cells in non-severe SARS-CoV-2 infection. As for the study in general: Sequencing targeted bulk RNA from unsorted whole blood, leaving chains unpaired.

This clonotype was detected ten times or more. The antigen is undetermined. Broader study findings: VDJdb matching skewed toward anti-spike CD8 responses, missing private and CD4 specificities.

Germline V lookup: CDR1 ENHRY, CDR2 SYGVKD. V was shortened by 4 bases and J by 5 bases, with 5 bases between the two germline ends. The CDR3 is made up of 11 amino acids. cDNA molecules, individually, were tagged with unique molecular identifiers. One entry per CDR3 protein results from TCRdb running MiXCR on the 5' RACE reads. The sample consists of nearly 110,000 distinct CDR3 sequences, 11% of them appearing once. The sample comprised whole blood. The clonotype was recovered from an adult who was a healthcare worker with PCR-confirmed SARS-CoV-2 infection or an uninfected control (not recorded which). V gene TRBV10-3 combines with J gene TRBJ2-5; tentative D call: TRBD2 (5 bases). The CDR3 reads CAISGGETQYF. In nucleotides, the CDR3 is TGTGCCATCAGTGGAGGGGAGACCCAGTACTTC.